The sequence of this T cell receptor (beta chain) was determined in a study of blood T cell repertoires in COVID-19. Profiled with immunoSEQ multiplex PCR; TCRdb holds only in-frame clones, not every one. The table lists 30,000 to 35,000 clones, 85% of them singletons. Germline V gene data show CDR1 as WNHNN and CDR2 as SYGVQD (reference sequence). The CDR3 is 17 amino acids. After removal of 2 bases from V and 4 bases from J, the junction contained 11 bases not matched to a gene. J is TRBJ1-2 and V is TRBV10-1; 9 bases line up with TRBD1. The sequencing sample was made of peripheral blood. This TCR came from a human donor with acute or convalescent COVID-19. The donor label of this sample is uncertain. The CDR3 DNA follows: TGCGCCAGCAGTGAGAGCCAGAACCCGGGACAGGGCTATGGCTACACCTTC. Encoded protein: CASSESQNPGQGYGYTF.